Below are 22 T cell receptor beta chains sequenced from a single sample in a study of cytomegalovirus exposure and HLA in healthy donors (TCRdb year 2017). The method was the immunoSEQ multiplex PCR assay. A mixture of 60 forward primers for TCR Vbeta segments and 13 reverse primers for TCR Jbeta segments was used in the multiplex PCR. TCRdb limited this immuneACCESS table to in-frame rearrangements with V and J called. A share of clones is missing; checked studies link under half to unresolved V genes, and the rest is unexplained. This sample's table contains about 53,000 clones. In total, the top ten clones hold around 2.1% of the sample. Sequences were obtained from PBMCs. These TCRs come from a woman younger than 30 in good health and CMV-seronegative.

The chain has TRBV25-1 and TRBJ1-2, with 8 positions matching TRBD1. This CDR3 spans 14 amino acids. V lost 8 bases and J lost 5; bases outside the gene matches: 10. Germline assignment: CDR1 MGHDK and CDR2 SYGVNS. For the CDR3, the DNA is TGTGCCAGCTCGACAGGGGCAAGGGGGTATGGCTACACCTTC. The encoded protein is CASSTGARGYGYTF.

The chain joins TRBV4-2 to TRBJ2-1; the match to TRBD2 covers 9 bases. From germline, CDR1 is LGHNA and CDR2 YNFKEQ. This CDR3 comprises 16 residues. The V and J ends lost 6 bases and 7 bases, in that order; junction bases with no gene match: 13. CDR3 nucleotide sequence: TGTGCCAGCAGTCGAGCCGCGGGGCGGGAGGGGAATGAGCAGTTCTTC. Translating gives CASSRAAGREGNEQFF.

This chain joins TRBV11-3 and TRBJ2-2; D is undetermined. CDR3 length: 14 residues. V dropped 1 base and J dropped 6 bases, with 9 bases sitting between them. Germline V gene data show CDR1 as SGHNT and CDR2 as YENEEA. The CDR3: CASSLGSRSGELFF. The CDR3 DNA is TGTGCCAGCAGCTTAGGCTCGAGGTCCGGGGAGCTGTTTTTT.

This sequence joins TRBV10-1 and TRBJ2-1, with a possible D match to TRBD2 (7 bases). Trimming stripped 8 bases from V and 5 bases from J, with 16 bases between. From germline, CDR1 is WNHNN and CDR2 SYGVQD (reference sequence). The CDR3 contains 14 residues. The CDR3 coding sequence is TGCGCCAGCTCCTTGGGGGGGCTCGACAATGAGCAGTTCTTC. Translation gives CASSLGGLDNEQFF.

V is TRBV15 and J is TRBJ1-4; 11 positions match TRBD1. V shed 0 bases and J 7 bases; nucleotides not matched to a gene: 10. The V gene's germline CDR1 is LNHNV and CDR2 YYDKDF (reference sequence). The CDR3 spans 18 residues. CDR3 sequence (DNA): TGTGCCACCAGCAGAGATCTAGGACAGGGGGCAGTCGGTGAAAAACTGTTTTTT. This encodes CATSRDLGQGAVGEKLFF. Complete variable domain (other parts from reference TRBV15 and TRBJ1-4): DAMVIQNPRYQVTQFGKPVTLSCSQTLNHNVMYWYQQKSSQAPKLLFHYYDKDFNNEADTPDNFQSRRPNTSFCFLDIRSPGLGDTAMYLCATSRDLGQGAVGEKLFFGSGTQLSVL.

The CDR3 spells CASSWTIGGARDNEQFF. CDR3 nucleotides: TGCGCCAGCAGCTGGACCATCGGGGGGGCTCGGGACAATGAGCAGTTCTTC. The chain is built from TRBV5-1 and TRBJ2-1; 8 bases agree with TRBD2. V lost 3 bases to trimming and J lost 5 bases; unmatched junction nucleotides: 13. This CDR3 region has 17 residues. Germline V gives CDR1 SGHRS, CDR2 YFSETQ.

DNA of the CDR3: TGTGCCAGCAGCTCCGGGGTAGCGGGCATCTACGAGCAGTACTTC. Translated, it gives CASSSGVAGIYEQYF. The chain couples TRBV7-2 to TRBJ2-7; 7 bases are shared with TRBD2. CDR1 and CDR2 from the germline V gene are SGHTA and FQGNSA. CDR3 size: 15 residues. The ends lost 4 bases at V and 3 bases at J; junction bases unmatched: 9.

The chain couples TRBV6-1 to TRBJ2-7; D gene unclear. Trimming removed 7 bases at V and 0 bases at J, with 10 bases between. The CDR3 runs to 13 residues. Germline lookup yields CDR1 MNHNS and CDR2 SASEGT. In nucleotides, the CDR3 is TGTGCCAGCATTCCCCCCTCCTCCTACGAGCAGTACTTC. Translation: CASIPPSSYEQYF.

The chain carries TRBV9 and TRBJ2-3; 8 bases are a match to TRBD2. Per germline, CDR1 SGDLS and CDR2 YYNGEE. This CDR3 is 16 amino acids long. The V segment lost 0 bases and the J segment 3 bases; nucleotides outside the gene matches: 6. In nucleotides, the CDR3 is TGTGCCAGCAGCGTAGCCGCAGCGGGGGTAACAGATACGCAGTATTTT. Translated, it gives CASSVAAAGVTDTQYF.

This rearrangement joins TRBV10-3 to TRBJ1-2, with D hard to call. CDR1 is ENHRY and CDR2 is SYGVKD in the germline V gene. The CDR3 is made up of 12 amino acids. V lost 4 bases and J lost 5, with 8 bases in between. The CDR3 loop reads CAISVGFYGYTF. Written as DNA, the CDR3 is TGTGCCATCAGTGTCGGGTTTTATGGCTACACCTTC.

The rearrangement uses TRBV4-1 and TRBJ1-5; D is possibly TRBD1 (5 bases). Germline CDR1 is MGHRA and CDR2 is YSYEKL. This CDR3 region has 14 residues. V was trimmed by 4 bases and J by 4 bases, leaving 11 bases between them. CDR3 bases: TGCGCCAGCAGCCCTGCGGGACCTAATCAGCCCCAGCATTTT. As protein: CASSPAGPNQPQHF.

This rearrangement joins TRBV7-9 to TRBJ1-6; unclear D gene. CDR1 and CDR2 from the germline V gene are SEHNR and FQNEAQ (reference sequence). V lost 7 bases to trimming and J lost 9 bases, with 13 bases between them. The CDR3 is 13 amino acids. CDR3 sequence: CASTSGEVSPLHF. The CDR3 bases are TGTGCCAGCACGTCCGGGGAGGTTTCACCCCTCCACTTT.

CDR3 nucleotides: TGTGCCAGCAGCTTAAGGGACAACTCCTACGAGCAGTACTTC. Translating gives CASSLRDNSYEQYF. The chain links TRBV7-9 to TRBJ2-7; D is possibly TRBD1 (6 bases). The CDR3 spans 14 residues. Germline-derived CDR1 and CDR2 are SEHNR and FQNEAQ (reference sequence). Between the trimmed V and J ends, which lost 2 bases and 0 bases, there was a span of 8 bases.

This chain's CDR3 is CASSEGTYYGYTF. The CDR3 nucleotides read TGTGCCAGCAGTGAGGGGACATACTATGGCTACACCTTC. The rearrangement joins TRBV2 to TRBJ1-2, with D possibly TRBD1 on 6 matching bases. The CDR3 extends over 13 amino acids. The germline V gene has CDR1 SNHLY and CDR2 FYNNEI. The V end lost 3 bases, the J end lost 3 bases, and 8 bases lay between the germline ends.

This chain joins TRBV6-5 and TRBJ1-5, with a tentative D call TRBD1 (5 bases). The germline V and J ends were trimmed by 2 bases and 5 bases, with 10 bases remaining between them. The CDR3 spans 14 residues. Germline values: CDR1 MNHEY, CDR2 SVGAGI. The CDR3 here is CASSYGGGYQPQHF. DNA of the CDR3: TGTGCCAGCAGTTACGGGGGGGGTTATCAGCCCCAGCATTTT.

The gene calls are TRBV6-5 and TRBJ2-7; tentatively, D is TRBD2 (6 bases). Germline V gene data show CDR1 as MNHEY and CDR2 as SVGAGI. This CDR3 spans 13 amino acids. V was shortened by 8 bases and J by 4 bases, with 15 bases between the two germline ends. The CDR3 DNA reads TGTGCCAGCGGCTCCGGCGGGGCTTACGAGCAGTACTTC. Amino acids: CASGSGGAYEQYF.

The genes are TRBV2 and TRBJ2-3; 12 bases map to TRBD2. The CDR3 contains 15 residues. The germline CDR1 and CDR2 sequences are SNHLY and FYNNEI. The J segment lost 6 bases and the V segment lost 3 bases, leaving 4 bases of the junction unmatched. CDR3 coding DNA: TGTGCCAGCAGTGAGGCTAGCGGGGGGGCGGATACGCAGTATTTT. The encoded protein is CASSEASGGADTQYF.

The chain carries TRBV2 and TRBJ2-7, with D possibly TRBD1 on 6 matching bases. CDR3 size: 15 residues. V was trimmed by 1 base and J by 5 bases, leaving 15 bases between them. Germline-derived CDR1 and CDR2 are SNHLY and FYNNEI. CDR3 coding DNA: TGTGCCAGCAGTGAAGAAAGGGACACCTTGGACGAGCAGTACTTC. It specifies CASSEERDTLDEQYF. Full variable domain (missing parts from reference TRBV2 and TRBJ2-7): EPEVTQTPSHQVTQMGQEVILRCVPISNHLYFYWYRQILGQKVEFLVSFYNNEISEKSEIFDDQFSVERPDGSNFTLKIRSTKLEDSAMYFCASSEERDTLDEQYFGPGTRLTVT.

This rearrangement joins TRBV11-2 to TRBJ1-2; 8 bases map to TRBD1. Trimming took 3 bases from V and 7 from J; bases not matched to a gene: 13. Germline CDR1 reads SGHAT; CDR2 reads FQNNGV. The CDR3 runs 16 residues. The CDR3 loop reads CASSFIGSRGLLGYTF. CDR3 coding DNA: TGTGCCAGCAGCTTTATCGGGTCCAGGGGGCTTCTTGGCTACACCTTC.

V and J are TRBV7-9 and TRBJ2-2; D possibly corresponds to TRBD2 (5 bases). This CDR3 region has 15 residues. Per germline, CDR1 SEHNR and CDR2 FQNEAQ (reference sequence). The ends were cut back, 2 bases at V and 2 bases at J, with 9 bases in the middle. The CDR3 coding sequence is TGTGCCAGCAGCTTAATGACTACCAACACCGGGGAGCTGTTTTTT. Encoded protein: CASSLMTTNTGELFF.

Here the CDR3 reads CASSEAGFDQPQHF. The CDR3 coding sequence is TGCGCCAGCAGCGAGGCAGGGTTCGATCAGCCCCAGCATTTT. The chain links TRBV10-1 to TRBJ1-5; TRBD1 might be the D (5 bases). This CDR3 is built from 14 residues. Trimming removed 6 bases from V and 5 bases from J, with 14 bases in between. The germline V gene encodes CDR1 WNHNN and CDR2 SYGVQD (reference sequence).

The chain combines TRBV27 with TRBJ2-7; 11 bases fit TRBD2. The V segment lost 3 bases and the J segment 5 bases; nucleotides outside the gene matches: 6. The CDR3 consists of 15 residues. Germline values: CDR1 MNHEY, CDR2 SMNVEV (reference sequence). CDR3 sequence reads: CASSFTLAGVHEQYF. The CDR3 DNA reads TGTGCCAGCAGTTTCACACTAGCGGGAGTTCACGAGCAGTACTTC.